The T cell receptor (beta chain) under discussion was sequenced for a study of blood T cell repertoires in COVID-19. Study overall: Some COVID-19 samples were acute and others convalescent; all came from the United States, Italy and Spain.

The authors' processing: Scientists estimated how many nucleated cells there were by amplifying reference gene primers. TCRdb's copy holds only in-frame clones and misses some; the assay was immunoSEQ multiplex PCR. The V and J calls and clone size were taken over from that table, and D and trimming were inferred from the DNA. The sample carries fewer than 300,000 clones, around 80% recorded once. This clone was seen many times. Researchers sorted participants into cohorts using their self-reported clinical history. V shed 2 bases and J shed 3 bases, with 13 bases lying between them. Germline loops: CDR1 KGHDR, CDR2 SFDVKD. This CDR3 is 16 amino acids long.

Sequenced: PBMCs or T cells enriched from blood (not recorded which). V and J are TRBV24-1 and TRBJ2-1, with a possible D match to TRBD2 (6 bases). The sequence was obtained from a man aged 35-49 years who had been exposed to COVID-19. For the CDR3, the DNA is TGTGCCACCAGTGATTCTTCCCTAGCGAGCTACAATGAGCAGTTCTTC. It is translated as CATSDSSLASYNEQFF.